The following is a T cell receptor (beta chain) sequence with its context. Germline loops: CDR1 MDHEN, CDR2 SYDVKM. The length of the CDR3 is 17 residues. Trimming pared 3 bases from V and 2 bases from J, leaving 17 bases between. Per the original data handling: It was from reference gene primer amplification that nucleated cell counts were estimated. Here immunoSEQ multiplex PCR was the method, and the copy in TCRdb shows in-frame clones only, minus some. V, J and clone size were drawn from that table, and D and trimming were deduced from the DNA. In the table there are 200,000 or so clones, 70% to 90% of which are singletons. The data belong to a study of blood T cell repertoires in COVID-19. On the study more broadly: Specimens from acute and convalescent COVID-19 originated in the United States, Italy and Spain. In each case, the material was cDNA or gDNA derived from T cells, B-cell-depleted T cells, or PBMCs.

Material: peripheral blood. The sequence derives from a man aged 65 to 85 with active or convalescent COVID-19. The rearrangement joins TRBV28 to TRBJ1-3; no clear D. The CDR3 DNA sequence: TGTGCCAGCAGTTTGGTCCCTCGGGTTTTGGCTGGAAACACCATATATTTT. It specifies CASSLVPRVLAGNTIYF.